A selection of T cell receptor beta chains follows, all from one sample in a study of T-cell memory formation after mild COVID-19. MiXCR was run by TCRdb on the 5' RACE reads, yielding one entry per CDR3 protein. Of around 300,000 distinct CDR3 sequences listed, approximately 18% are singletons. The specimen sequenced was PBMCs or a T cell subset sorted from them (not recorded which). Source of these receptors: a man aged 18-30 years who had mild COVID-19 (a few samples of this study predate the infection). Cell type and time point are not known. Both conserved end residues are part of each CDR3. A D gene is named only where the DNA matches it firmly. Size is omitted from some rows. Given values are once, few, many or a class for expanded clones.

V gene: TRBV7-6
J gene: TRBJ2-7
D gene: TRBD1
clone size: .
CDR3 DNA: TGTGCCAGCAGCCCGGGGACAGGGGCCCCCTACGAGCAGTACTTC
CDR3 protein: CASSPGTGAPYEQYF

V gene: TRBV10-3
J gene: TRBJ2-3
D gene: .
clone size: .
CDR3 DNA: TGTGCCATCGGCAACTCCGTAGGGAGTAATACGCAGTATTTT
CDR3 protein: CAIGNSVGSNTQYF

V gene: TRBV7-6
J gene: TRBJ1-1
D gene: .
clone size: .
CDR3 DNA: TGTGCCAGCAGCCCCCCAGGAACGGGGAACACTGAAGCTTTCTTT
CDR3 protein: CASSPPGTGNTEAFF

V gene: TRBV4-3
J gene: TRBJ2-7
D gene: .
clone size: .
CDR3 DNA: TGCGCCAGCAGCCAAGATGGGATCGAGCAGTACTTC
CDR3 protein: CASSQDGIEQYF

V gene: TRBV20-1
J gene: TRBJ1-2
D gene: .
clone size: few
CDR3 DNA: TGCAGTGCCCCAAAGGGCCTCGGAATTCTCGATGGCTACACCTTC
CDR3 protein: CSAPKGLGILDGYTF

V gene: TRBV12-3/TRBV12-4
J gene: TRBJ2-3
D gene: .
clone size: few
CDR3 DNA: TGTGCCAGCAGCGAGGGACTGGCAGATACGCAGTATTTT
CDR3 protein: CASSEGLADTQYF

V gene: TRBV20-1
J gene: TRBJ2-5
D gene: .
clone size: few
CDR3 DNA: TGCAGTGCTAGAGACCATCGGGAGACCCAGTACTTC
CDR3 protein: CSARDHRETQYF

V gene: TRBV3-1
J gene: TRBJ2-5
D gene: TRBD2
clone size: few
CDR3 DNA: TGTGCCAGCAGCCAAGGTATAGCGGGGGTACAAGAGACCCAGTACTTC
CDR3 protein: CASSQGIAGVQETQYF

V gene: TRBV7-6
J gene: TRBJ2-5
D gene: .
clone size: many
CDR3 DNA: TGTGCCAGCAGCATAAACCAAGAGACCCAGTACTTC
CDR3 protein: CASSINQETQYF

V gene: TRBV7-2
J gene: TRBJ2-2
D gene: TRBD1
clone size: few
CDR3 DNA: TGTGCCAGCAGCTTGTACGACAGGGCAGACACCGGGGAGCTGTTTTTT
CDR3 protein: CASSLYDRADTGELFF

V gene: TRBV5-1
J gene: TRBJ2-5
D gene: .
clone size: .
CDR3 DNA: TGCGCCAGCAGCTTGTCGGCAGGGAGGGAGACCCAGTACTTC
CDR3 protein: CASSLSAGRETQYF

V gene: TRBV10-3
J gene: TRBJ2-1
D gene: .
clone size: few
CDR3 DNA: TGTGCCATCAGCCCCCTTGACGGTGAGCAGTTCTTC
CDR3 protein: CAISPLDGEQFF

V gene: TRBV20-1
J gene: TRBJ2-7
D gene: .
clone size: few
CDR3 DNA: TGCAGTGCTAGGAGCGGGCAGGGGACTTTCCCCTCCTACGAGCAGTACTTC
CDR3 protein: CSARSGQGTFPSYEQYF

V gene: TRBV11-2
J gene: TRBJ2-5
D gene: .
clone size: .
CDR3 DNA: TGTGCCAGCAGCCCGACGTGGGGCCAAGAGACCCAGTACTTC
CDR3 protein: CASSPTWGQETQYF